This T cell receptor (beta chain) originates from a study of T cell repertoires in cytomegalovirus infection. Germline V CDR1 and CDR2: SEHNR, FQNEAQ (reference sequence). V lost 0 bases, J lost 5 bases, and 10 bases lay in between. The CDR3 consists of 14 residues. A few counts support this clonotype. Its antigen remains unidentified. TCRdb analysed the reads with MiXCR anew, one entry per CDR3 protein. The table has 26,000 or so distinct CDR3 sequences, over 15% seen once. Here the sequenced sample was CD8+ T cells from cultured PBMCs, taken from culture after CMV antigen stimulation. This sequence originates from a human donor in good health (CMV status not recorded). Some clones in this sample may be carry-over from other donors' samples. The V gene is TRBV7-9, the J gene TRBJ2-5; either TRBD1 or TRBD2 may fit D (5 bases each). CDR3 in amino acids: CASSLAQGAETQYF. Here the CDR3 DNA reads TGTGCCAGCAGCTTAGCGCAGGGAGCCGAGACCCAGTACTTC.